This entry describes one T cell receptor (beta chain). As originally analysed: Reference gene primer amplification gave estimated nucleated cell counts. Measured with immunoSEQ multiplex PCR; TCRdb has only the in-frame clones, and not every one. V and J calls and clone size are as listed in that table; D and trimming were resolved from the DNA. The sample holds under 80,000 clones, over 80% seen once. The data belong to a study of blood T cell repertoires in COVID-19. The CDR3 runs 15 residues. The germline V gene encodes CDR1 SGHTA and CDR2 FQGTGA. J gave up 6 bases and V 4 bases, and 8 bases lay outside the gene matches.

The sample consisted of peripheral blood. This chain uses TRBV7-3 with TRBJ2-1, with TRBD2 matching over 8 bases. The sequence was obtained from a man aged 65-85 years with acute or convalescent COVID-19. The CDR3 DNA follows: TGTGCCAGCAGCTCACCCGGGGGGGCCGGCAATGAGCAGTTCTTC. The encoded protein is CASSSPGGAGNEQFF. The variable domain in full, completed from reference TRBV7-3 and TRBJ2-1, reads GAGVSQTPSNKVTEKGKYVELRCDPISGHTALYWYRQSLGQGPEFLIYFQGTGAADDSGLPNDRFFAVRPEGSVSTLKIQRTERGDSAVYLCASSSPGGAGNEQFFGPGTRLTVL.